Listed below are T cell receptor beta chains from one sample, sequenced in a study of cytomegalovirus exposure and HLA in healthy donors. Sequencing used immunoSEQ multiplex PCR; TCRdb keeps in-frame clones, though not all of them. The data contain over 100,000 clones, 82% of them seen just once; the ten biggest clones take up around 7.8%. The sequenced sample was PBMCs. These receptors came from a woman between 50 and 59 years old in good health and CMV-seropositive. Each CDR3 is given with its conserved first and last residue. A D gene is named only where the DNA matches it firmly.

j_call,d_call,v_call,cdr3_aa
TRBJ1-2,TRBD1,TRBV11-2,CASSLWDRDGYTF
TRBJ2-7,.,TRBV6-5,CASSTGTASYEQYF
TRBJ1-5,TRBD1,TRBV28,CASSLGTGRNHLNQPQHF
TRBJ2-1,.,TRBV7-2,CASSLGSGSYNEQFF
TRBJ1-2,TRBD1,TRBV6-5,CASSPGTAAYGYTF
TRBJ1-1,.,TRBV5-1,CASSLTPNTEAFF
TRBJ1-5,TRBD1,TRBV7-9,CASSPDRVGNQPQHF
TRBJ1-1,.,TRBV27,CASSSGGSGTEAFF
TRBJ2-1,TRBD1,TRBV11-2,CASSWGQQHYNEQFF
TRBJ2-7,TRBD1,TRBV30,CASGQGMNEQYF
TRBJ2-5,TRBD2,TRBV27,CASSLQPSGGGVETQYF
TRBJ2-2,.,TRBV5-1,CASSPGQTNTGELFF
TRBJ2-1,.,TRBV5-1,CASSLEASWNEQFF
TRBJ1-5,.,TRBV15,CATSRDIVITGNQPQHF
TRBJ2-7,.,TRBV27,CASSDNYEQYF
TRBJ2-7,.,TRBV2,CASSVEAYYEQYF
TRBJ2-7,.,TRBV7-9,CASSLAGGLGYEQYF
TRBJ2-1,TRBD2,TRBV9,CASSVTGGMSSGSNEQFF
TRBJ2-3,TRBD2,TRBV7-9,CASSSLAGGFFSADTQYF
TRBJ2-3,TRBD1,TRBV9,CASSVGLQGTGGSDTQYF
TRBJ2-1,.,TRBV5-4,CASSLRLPGNEQFF
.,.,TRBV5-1,CASAPGGTGSNEQYF
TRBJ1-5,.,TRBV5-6,CASSLAGRGIPAQHF